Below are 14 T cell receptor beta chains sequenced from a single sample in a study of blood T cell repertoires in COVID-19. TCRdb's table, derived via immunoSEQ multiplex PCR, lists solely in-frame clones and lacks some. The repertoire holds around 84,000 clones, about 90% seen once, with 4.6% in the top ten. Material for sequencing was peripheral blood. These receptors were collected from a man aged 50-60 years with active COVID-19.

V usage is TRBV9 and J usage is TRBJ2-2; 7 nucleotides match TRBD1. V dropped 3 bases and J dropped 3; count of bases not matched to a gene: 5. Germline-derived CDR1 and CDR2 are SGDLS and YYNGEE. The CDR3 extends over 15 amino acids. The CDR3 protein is CASSAHRGDTGELFF. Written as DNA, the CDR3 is TGTGCCAGCAGCGCACACAGGGGCGACACCGGGGAGCTGTTTTTT.

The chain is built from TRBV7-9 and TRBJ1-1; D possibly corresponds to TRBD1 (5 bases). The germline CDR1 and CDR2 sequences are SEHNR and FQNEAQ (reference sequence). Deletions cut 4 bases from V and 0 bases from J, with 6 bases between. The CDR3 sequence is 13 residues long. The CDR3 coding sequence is TGTGCCAGCAGCTCGACAGTGAACACTGAAGCTTTCTTT. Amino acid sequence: CASSSTVNTEAFF.

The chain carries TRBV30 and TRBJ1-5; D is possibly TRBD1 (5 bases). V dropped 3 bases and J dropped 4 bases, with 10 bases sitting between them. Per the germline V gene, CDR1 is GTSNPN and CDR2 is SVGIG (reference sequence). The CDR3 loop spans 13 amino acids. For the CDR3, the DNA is TGTGCCTGGAGCCGACAGCATAATCAGCCCCAGCATTTT. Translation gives CAWSRQHNQPQHF.

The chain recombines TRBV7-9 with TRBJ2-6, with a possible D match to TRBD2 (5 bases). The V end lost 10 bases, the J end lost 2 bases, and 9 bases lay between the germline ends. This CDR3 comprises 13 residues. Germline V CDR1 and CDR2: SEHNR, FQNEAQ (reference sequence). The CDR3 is CAKEAAGANVLTF. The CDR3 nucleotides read TGTGCCAAGGAGGCAGCTGGGGCCAACGTCCTGACTTTC. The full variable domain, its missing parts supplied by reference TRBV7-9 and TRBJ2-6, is DTGVSQNPRHKITKRGQNVTFRCDPISEHNRLYWYRQTLGQGPEFLTYFQNEAQLEKSRLLSDRFSAERPKGSFSTLEIQRTEQGDSAMYLCAKEAAGANVLTFGAGSRLTVL.

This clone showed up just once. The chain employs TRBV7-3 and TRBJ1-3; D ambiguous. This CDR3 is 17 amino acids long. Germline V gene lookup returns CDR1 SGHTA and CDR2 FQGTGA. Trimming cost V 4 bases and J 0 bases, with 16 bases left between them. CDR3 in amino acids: CASSSTGDRSSGNTIYF. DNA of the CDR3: TGTGCCAGCAGCTCAACCGGAGACCGAAGCTCTGGAAACACCATATATTTT.

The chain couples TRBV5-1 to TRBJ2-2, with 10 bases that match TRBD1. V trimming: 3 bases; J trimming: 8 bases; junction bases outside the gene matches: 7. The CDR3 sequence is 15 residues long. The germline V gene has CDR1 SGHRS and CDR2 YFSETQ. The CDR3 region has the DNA TGCGCCAGCAGCTCGGGACAGGGGATTTGGGGGGAGCTGTTTTTT. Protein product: CASSSGQGIWGELFF.

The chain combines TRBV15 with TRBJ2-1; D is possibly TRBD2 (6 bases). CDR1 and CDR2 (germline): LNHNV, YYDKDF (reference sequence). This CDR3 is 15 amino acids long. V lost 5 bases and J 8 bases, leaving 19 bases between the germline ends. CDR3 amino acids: CATSWLKEGMDEQFF. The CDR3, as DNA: TGTGCCACCAGCTGGCTAAAGGAGGGGATGGATGAGCAGTTCTTC.

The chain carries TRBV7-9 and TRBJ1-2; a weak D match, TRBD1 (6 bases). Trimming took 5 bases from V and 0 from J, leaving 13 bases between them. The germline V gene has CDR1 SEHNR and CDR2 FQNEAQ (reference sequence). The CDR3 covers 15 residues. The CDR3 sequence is CASSRSGTTNYGYTF. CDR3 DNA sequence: TGTGCCAGCAGCCGATCCGGGACAACTAACTATGGCTACACCTTC.

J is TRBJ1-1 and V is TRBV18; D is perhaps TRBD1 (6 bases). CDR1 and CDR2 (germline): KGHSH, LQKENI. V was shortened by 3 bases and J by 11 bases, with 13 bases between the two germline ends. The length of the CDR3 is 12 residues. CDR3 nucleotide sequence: TGTGCCAGCTCACCCGGGGCAGGGGAGGCTTTCTTT. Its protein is CASSPGAGEAFF.

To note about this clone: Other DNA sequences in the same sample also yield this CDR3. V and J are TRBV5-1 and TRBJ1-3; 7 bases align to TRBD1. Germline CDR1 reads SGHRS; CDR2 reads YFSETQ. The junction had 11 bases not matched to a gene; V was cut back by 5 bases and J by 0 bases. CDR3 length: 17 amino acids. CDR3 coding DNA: TGCGCCAGCAGTTTGTTGACAGGGAAGAGCTCTGGAAACACCATATATTTT. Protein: CASSLLTGKSSGNTIYF.

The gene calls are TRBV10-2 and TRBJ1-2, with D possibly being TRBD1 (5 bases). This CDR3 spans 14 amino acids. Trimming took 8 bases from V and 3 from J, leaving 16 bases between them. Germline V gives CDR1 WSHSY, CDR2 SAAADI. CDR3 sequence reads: CASASTTGDYGYTF. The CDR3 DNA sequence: TGCGCCAGCGCCTCAACCACAGGCGACTATGGCTACACCTTC.

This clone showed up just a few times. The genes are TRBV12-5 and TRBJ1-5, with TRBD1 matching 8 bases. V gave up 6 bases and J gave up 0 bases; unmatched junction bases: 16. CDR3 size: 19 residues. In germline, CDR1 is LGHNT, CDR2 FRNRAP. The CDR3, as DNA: TGTGCTAGTGGCTACCTTGGACAGGGTGTTCATTATAGCAATCAGCCCCAGCATTTT. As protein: CASGYLGQGVHYSNQPQHF.

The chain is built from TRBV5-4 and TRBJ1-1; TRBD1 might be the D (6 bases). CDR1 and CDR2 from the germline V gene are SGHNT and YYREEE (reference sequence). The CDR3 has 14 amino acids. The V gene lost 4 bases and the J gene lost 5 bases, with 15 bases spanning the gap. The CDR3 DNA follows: TGTGCCAGCAGCCCTCAGGGGTCGGGGACTGAAGCTTTCTTT. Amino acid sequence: CASSPQGSGTEAFF.

The DNA for the CDR3 is TGTGCTAGTGGTCCTATTGGTGTTCAGCCCCAGCATTTT. This encodes CASGPIGVQPQHF. J is TRBJ1-5 and V is TRBV12-5; no definite D call. From germline, CDR1 is LGHNT and CDR2 FRNRAP. V was pared by 5 bases and J by 6 bases, with 11 bases between. The CDR3 loop spans 13 amino acids.